The present entry profiles one T cell receptor (beta chain) with its context. Using immunoSEQ multiplex PCR, the repertoire was profiled, and TCRdb retains in-frame clones only, with some absent. The sample has about 32,000 clones, about 88% seen once. This specimen comes from a study of T cell changes during pregnancy in multiple sclerosis. The V and J ends lost 3 bases and 1 base respectively, with 13 bases between them. Looked up from germline, CDR1 is MGHRA and CDR2 is YSYEKL. The CDR3 spans 16 residues. The TCR comes from a female donor with multiple sclerosis, enrolled in a pregnancy study. The sequenced sample was CD8+ T cells from peripheral blood mononuclear cells, obtained in the second trimester of pregnancy. V usage is TRBV4-1 and J usage is TRBJ2-1, with a weak D call TRBD2 (5 bases). The CDR3 loop is CASSHLAGSSYNEQFF. The CDR3 coding sequence is TGCGCCAGCAGCCACCTAGCTGGGAGTTCCTACAATGAGCAGTTCTTC.